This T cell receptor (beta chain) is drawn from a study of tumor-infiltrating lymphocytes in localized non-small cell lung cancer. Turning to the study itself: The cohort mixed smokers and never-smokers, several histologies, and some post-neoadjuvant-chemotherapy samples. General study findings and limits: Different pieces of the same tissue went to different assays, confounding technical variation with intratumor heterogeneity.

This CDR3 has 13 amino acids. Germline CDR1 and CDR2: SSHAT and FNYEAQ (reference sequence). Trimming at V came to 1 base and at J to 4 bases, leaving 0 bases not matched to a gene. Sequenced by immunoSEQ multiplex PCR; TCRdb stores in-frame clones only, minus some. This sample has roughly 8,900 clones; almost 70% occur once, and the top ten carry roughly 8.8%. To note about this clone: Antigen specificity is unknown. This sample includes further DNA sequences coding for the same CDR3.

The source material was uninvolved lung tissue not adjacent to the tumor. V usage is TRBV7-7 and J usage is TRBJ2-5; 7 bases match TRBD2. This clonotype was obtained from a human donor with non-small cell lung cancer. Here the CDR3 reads CASSLERGETQYF. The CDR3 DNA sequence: TGTGCCAGCAGCTTAGAGCGGGGAGAGACCCAGTACTTC. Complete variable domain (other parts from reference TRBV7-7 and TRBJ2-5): GAGVSQSPRYKVTKRGQDVTLRCDPISSHATLYWYQQALGQGPEFLTYFNYEAQPDKSGLPSDRFSAERPEGSISTLTIQRTEQRDSAMYRCASSLERGETQYFGPGTRLLVL.